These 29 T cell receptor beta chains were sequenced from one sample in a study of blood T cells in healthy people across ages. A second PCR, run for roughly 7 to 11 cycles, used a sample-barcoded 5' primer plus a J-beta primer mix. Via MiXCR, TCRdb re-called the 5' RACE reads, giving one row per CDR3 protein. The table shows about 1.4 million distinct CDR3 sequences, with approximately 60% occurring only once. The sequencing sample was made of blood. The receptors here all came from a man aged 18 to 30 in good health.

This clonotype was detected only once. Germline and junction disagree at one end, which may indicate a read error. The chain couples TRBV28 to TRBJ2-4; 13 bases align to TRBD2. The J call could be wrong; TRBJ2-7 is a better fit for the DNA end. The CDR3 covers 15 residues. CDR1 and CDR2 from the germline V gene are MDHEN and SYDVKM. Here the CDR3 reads CASNVGTSGKYEQYF. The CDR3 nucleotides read TGCGCCAGCAACGTGGGGACTAGCGGGAAATACGAGCAGTACTTC.

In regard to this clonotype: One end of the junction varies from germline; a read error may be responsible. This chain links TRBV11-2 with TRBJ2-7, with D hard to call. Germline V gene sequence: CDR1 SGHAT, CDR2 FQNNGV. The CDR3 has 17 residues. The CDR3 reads CPSSIDRNRQLAYEQYF. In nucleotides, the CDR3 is TGTCCCAGCAGCATAGATCGCAACAGACAACTTGCCTACGAGCAGTACTTC.

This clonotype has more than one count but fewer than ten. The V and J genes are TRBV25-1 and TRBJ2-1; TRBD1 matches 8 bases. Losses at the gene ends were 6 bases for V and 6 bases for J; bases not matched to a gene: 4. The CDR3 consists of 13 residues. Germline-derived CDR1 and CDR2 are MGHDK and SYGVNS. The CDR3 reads CASRSTGGNEQFF. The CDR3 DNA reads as TGTGCCAGCAGAAGTACAGGGGGCAATGAGCAGTTCTTC.

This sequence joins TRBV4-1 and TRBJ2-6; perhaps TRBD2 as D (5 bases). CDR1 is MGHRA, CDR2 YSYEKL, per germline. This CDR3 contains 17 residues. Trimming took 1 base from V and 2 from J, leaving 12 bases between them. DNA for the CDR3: TGCGCCAGCAGCCAAGTCCGGGAACGGCCTGGGGCCAACGTCCTGACTTTC. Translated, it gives CASSQVRERPGANVLTF.

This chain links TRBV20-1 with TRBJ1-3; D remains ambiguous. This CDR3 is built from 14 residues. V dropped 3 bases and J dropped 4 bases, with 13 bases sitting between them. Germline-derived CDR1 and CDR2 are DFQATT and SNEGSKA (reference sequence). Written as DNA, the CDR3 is TGCAGTGCTAGTGGACCCCTGGGAGGAAACACCATATATTTT. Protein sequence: CSASGPLGGNTIYF.

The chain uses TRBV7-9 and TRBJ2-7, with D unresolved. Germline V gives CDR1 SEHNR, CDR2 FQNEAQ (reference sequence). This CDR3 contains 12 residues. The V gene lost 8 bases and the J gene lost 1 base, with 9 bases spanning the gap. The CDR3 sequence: CASDSISYEQYF. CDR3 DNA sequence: TGTGCCAGCGACTCGATTTCCTACGAGCAGTACTTC.

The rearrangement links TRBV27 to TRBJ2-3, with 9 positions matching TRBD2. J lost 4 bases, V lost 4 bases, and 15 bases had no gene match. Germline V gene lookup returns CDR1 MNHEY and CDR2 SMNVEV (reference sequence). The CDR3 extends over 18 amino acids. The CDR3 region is CASSSLEVAGVEADTQYF. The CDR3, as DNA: TGTGCCAGCAGTTCTCTTGAAGTAGCGGGGGTTGAAGCAGATACGCAGTATTTT.

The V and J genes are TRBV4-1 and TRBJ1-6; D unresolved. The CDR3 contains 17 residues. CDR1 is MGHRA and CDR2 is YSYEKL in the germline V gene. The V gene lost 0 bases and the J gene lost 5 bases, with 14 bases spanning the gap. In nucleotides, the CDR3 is TGCGCCAGCAGCCAAGATGTCGGTCAGCAAAATAATTCACCCCTCCACTTT. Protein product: CASSQDVGQQNNSPLHF.

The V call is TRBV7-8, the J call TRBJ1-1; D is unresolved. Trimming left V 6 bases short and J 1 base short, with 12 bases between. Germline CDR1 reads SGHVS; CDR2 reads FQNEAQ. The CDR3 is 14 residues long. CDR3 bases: TGTGCCAGCAGGCTCATCCGGGAGAACACTGAAGCTTTCTTT. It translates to CASRLIRENTEAFF.

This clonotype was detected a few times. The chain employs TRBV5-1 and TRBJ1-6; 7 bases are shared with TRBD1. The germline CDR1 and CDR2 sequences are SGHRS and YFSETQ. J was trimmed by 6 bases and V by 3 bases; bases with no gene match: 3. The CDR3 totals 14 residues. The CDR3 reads CASSWDRLNSPLHF. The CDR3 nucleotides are TGCGCCAGCAGCTGGGACAGACTTAATTCACCCCTCCACTTT.

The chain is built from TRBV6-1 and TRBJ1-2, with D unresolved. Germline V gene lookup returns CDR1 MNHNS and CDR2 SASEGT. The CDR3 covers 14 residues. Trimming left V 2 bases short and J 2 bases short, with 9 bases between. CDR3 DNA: TGTGCCAGCAGTGAAAGCAGGACGAACTATGGCTACACCTTC. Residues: CASSESRTNYGYTF.

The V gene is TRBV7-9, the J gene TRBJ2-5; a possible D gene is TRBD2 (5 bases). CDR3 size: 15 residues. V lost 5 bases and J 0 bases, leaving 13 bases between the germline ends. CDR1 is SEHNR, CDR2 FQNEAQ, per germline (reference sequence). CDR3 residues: CASSASLADQETQYF. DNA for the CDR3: TGTGCCAGCAGCGCGAGCCTAGCAGACCAAGAGACCCAGTACTTC.

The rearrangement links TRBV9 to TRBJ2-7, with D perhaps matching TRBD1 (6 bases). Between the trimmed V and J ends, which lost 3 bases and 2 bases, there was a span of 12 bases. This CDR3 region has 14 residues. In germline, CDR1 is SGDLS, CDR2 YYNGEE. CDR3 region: CASSAQGLAYEQYF. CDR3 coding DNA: TGTGCCAGCAGCGCACAGGGTCTTGCCTACGAGCAGTACTTC.

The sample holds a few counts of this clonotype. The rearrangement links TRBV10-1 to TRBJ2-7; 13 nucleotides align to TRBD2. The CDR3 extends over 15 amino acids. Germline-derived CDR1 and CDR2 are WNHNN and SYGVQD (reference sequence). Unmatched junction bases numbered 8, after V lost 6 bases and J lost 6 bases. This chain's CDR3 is CASSLTSGRAFEQYF. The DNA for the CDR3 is TGCGCCAGCAGCCTTACTAGCGGGAGGGCCTTCGAGCAGTACTTC.

CDR3 loop: CASSDLGGVRSGAFF. Here the CDR3 DNA reads TGTGCCAGCAGTGACTTGGGGGGGGTTCGGTCTGGGGCTTTCTTT. The chain joins TRBV6-1 to TRBJ1-1; the D gene is possibly TRBD1 (5 bases). Trimming left V 3 bases short and J 11 bases short, with 22 bases between. CDR1 is MNHNS and CDR2 is SASEGT in the germline V gene. The CDR3 sequence is 15 residues long.

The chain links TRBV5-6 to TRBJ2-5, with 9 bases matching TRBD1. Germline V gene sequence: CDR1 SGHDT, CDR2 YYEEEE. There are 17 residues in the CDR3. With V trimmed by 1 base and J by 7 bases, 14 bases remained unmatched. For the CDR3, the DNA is TGTGCCAGCAGCTTGTTGGGACAGGGAGGAACTTTGGGGACCCAGTACTTC. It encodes CASSLLGQGGTLGTQYF.

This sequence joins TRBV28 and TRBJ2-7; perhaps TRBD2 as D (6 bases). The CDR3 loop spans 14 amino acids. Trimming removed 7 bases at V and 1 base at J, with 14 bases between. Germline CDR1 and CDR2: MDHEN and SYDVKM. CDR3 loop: CASNGGTLSYEQYF. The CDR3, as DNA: TGTGCCAGCAATGGGGGGACGCTTTCCTACGAGCAGTACTTC.

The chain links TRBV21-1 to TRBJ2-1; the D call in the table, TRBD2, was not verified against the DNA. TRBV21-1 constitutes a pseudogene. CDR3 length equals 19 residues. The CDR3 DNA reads TGTGCCAGCAAGAGCCCTATCTGGACTAGCGGGATGGCCTACAATGAGCAGTTCTTC. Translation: CASKSPIWTSGMAYNEQFF.

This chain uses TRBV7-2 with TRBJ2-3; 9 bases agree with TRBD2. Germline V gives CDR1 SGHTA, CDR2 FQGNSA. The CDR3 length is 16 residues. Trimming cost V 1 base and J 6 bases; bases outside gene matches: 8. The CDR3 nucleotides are TGTGCCAGCAGCTTAGTAGCGGGACTAGCCCCGGATACGCAGTATTTT. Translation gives CASSLVAGLAPDTQYF.

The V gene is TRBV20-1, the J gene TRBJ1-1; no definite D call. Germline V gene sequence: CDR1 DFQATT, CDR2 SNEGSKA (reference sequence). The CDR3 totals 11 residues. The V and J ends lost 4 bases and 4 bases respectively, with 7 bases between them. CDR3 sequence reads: CSATFGTEAFF. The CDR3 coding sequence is TGCAGTGCTACCTTTGGCACTGAAGCTTTCTTT.

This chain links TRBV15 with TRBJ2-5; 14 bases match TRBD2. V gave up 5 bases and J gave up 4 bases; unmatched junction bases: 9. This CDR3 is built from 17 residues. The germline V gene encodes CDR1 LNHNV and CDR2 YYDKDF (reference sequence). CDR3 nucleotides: TGTGCCACCAGCGTCGGGAGACTAGCGGGAGGGCGAGAGACCCAGTACTTC. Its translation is CATSVGRLAGGRETQYF.

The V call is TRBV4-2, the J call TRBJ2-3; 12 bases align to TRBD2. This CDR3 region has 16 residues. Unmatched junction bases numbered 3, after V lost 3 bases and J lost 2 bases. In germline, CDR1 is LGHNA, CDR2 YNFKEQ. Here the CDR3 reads CASSQGLAGFTDTQYF. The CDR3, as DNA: TGTGCCAGCAGCCAGGGACTAGCGGGTTTCACAGATACGCAGTATTTT.

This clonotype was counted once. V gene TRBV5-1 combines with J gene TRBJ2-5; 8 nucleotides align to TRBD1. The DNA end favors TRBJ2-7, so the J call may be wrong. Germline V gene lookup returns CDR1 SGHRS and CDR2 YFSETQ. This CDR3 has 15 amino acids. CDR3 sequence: CASSLGQGQMHEQYF. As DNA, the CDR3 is TGCGCCAGCAGCTTGGGACAGGGGCAGATGCACGAGCAGTACTTC.

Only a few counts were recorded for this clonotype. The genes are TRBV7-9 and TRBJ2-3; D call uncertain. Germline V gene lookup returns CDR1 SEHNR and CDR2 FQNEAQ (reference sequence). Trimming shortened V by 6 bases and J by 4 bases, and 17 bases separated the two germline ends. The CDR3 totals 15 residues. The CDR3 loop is CASSPTVQAADTQYF. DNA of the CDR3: TGTGCCAGCAGTCCTACCGTTCAAGCAGCAGATACGCAGTATTTT.

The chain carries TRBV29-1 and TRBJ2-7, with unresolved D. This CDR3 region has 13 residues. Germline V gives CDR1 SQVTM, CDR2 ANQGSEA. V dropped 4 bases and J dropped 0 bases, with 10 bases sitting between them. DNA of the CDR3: TGCAGCGTTGTCCAGCCATTCTCCTACGAGCAGTACTTC. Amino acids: CSVVQPFSYEQYF.

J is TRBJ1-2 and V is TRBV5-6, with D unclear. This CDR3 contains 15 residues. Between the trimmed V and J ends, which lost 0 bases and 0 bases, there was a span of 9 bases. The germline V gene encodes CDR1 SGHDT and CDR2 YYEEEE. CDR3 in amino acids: CASSLDRKTNYGYTF. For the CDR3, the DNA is TGTGCCAGCAGCTTGGACCGTAAGACTAACTATGGCTACACCTTC.

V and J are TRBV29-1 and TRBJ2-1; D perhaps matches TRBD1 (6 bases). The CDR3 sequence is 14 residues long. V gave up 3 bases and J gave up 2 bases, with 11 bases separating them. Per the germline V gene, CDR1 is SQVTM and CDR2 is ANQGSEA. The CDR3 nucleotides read TGCAGCGTTGATGATTGGACAGCCTACAATGAGCAGTTCTTC. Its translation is CSVDDWTAYNEQFF.

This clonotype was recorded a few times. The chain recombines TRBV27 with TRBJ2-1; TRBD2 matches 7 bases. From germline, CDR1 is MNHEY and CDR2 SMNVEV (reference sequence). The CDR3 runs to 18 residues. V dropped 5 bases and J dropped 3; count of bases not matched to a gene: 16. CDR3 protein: CASSAQPLSGTGYNEQFF. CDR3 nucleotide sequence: TGTGCCAGCAGTGCCCAACCCCTGAGCGGGACCGGCTACAATGAGCAGTTCTTC.

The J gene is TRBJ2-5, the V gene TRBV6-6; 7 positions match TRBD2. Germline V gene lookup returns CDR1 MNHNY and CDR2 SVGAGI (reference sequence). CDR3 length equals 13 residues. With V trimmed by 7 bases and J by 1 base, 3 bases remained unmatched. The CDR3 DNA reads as TGTGCCAGCAATCGGGAGGCCCAAGAGACCCAGTACTTC. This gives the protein CASNREAQETQYF.